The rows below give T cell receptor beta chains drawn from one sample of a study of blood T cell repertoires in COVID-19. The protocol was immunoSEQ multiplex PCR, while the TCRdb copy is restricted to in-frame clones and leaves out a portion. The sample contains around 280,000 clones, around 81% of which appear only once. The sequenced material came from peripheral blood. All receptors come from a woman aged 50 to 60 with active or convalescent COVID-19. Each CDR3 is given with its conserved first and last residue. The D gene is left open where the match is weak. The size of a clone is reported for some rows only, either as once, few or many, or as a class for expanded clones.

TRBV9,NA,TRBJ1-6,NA,TGTGCCAGCAGCGTAGGGCGACACCATAATTCACCCCTCCACTTT,CASSVGRHHNSPLHF
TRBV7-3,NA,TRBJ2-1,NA,TGTGCCAGCAGCGTCCAGGGGGGAAACTACAATGAGCAGTTCTTC,CASSVQGGNYNEQFF
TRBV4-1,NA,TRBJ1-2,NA,TGCGCCAGCAGCCAAGAAACGAGATCTAACTATGGCTACACCTTC,CASSQETRSNYGYTF
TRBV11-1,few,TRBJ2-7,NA,TGTGCCAGCAGCTTAACGGCTTCGCCCGGGTACGAGCAGTACTTC,CASSLTASPGYEQYF
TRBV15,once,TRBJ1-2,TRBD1,TGTGCCACCAGCGTCGACAGGGCGAAAGGCTATGGCTACACCTTC,CATSVDRAKGYGYTF
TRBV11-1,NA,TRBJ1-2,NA,TGTGCCAGCAGCTTAGCGGAGGGATCCGATGGCTACACCTTC,CASSLAEGSDGYTF
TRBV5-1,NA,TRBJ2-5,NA,TGCGCCAGCAGCATACTAGGAGAGACCCAGTACTTC,CASSILGETQYF
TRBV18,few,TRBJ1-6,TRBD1,TGTGCCAGCTCACCCCTAACCGCCGGGACAGATAATTCACCCCTCCACTTT,CASSPLTAGTDNSPLHF
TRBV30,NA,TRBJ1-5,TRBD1,TGTGCCTGGAGTGTAAGAGTTTCGGGACAGTTTAATCAGCCCCAGCATTTT,CAWSVRVSGQFNQPQHF
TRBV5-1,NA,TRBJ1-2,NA,TGCGCCAGCAGCTTGGGGACAGCCTCTCTCTATGGCTACACCTTC,CASSLGTASLYGYTF
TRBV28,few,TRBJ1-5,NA,TGTGCCAGTTACGGTGACAGAACCAATCAGCCCCAGCATTTT,CASYGDRTNQPQHF
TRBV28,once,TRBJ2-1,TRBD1,TGTGCCAGCAGTTTGTCCGGACAGGGGGGCGGTGAGCAGTTCTTC,CASSLSGQGGGEQFF
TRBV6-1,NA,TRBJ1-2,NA,TGTGCCAGCAGTGAAGCCCTAGACGGCTATGGCTACACCTTC,CASSEALDGYGYTF
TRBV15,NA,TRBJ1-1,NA,TGTGCCACCAGCAGAGAAACCGGGACAAGGAACACTGAAGCTTTCTTT,CATSRETGTRNTEAFF
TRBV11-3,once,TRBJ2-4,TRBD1,TGTGCCAGCAGCTTAACAGGGGAGCCTGAAAACATTCAGTACTTC,CASSLTGEPENIQYF
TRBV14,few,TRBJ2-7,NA,TGTGCCAGCAGCCAAGAGAGGGGGTACGAGCAGTACTTC,CASSQERGYEQYF
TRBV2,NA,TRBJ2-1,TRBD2,TGTGCCAGCAGTGAGCTAGCGGGAGGCTCCTACAATGAGCAGTTCTTC,CASSELAGGSYNEQFF
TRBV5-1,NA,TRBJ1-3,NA,TGCGCCAGCAGCCAAGACAGCTCTGGAAACACCATATATTTT,CASSQDSSGNTIYF
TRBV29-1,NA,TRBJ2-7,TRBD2,TGCAGCGTATTAGCGGGGACCTACGAGCAGTACTTC,CSVLAGTYEQYF
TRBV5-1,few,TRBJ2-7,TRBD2,TGCGCCAGCAGCTTGGGTTCTAGCGGTACATCCTACGAGCAGTACTTC,CASSLGSSGTSYEQYF
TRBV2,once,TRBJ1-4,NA,TGTGCCAGCAGGTTCGGAGCAACTAATGAAAAACTGTTTTTT,CASRFGATNEKLFF
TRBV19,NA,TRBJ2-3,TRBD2,TGTGCCAGTAGTACTGACCAGCGGGGTACGCAGTATTTT,CASSTDQRGTQYF
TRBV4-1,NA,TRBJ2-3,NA,TGCGCCAGCAGCCCGCAAAGTGCGGATACGCAGTATTTT,CASSPQSADTQYF
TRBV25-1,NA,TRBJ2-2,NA,TGTGCCAGCAGTGTTCAGGTCACCGGGGAGCTGTTTTTT,CASSVQVTGELFF
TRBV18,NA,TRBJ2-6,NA,TGTGCCAGCTCACCAAGCAGGGGTCGCATTTCCGGGGCCAACGTCCTGACTTTC,CASSPSRGRISGANVLTF
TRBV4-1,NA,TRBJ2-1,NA,TGCGCCAGCAGCGCAGGGCAGCCGCACAATGAGCAGTTCTTC,CASSAGQPHNEQFF
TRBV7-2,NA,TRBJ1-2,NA,TGTGCCAGCAGCTCTTCACCCCTCTCCTACGTCTATGGCTACACCTTC,CASSSSPLSYVYGYTF
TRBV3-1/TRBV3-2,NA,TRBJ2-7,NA,TGTGCCAGCAGCCAAGATTGGGGCAGAACCTACGAGCAGTACTTC,CASSQDWGRTYEQYF
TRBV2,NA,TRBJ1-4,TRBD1,TGTGCCAGCAGTGAAGCCGGGACAGGGGTGGAAAAACTGTTTTTT,CASSEAGTGVEKLFF
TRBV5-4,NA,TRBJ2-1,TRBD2,TGTGCCAGCAGCCCGGGACTAGTTGGCGATGAGCAGTTCTTC,CASSPGLVGDEQFF
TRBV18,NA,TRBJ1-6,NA,TGTGCCAGCTCACCGGGGCACGGATATAATTCACCCCTCCACTTT,CASSPGHGYNSPLHF
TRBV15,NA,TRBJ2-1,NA,TGTGCCACCAGCAGAGATTGGCGGCTTAACAATGAGCAGTTCTTC,CATSRDWRLNNEQFF
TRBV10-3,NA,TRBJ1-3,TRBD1,TGTGCCATCAGTAAGGACAGGAGCTCTGGAAACACCATATATTTT,CAISKDRSSGNTIYF
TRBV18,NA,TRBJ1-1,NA,TGTGCCAGCTCAGAGAGGCTTTATGACACTGAAGCTTTCTTT,CASSERLYDTEAFF
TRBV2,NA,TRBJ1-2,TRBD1,TGTGCCAGCAGTGAAGCGCGACGACAGGGTATGAACTATGGCTACACCTTC,CASSEARRQGMNYGYTF
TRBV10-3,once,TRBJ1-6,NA,TGTGCCATCAGTTTTACCGGGACATCGAATTCACCCCTCCACTTT,CAISFTGTSNSPLHF
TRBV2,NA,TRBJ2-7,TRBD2,TGTGCCAGCATCCCGACTAGCGGGATCTACGAGCAGTACTTC,CASIPTSGIYEQYF
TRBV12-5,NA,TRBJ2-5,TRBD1,TGTGCTAGTGGTTTGGTAGGGACAGGGAGGCCCGGGACCCAGTACTTC,CASGLVGTGRPGTQYF
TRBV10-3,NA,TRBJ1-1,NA,TGTGCCATCAGTGAGTATCGGGAGAACACTGAAGCTTTCTTT,CAISEYRENTEAFF
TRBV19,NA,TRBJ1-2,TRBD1,TGTGCCAGTAGTATAGACCGGACAGGGAACTATGGCTACACCTTC,CASSIDRTGNYGYTF
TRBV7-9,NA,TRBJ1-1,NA,TGTGCCAGCAGCCCCGGGAACAGGAACACTGAAGCTTTCTTT,CASSPGNRNTEAFF
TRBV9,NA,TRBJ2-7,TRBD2,TGTGCCAGCAGCGTAGACCTAGCGGGAGACCACGAGCAGTACTTC,CASSVDLAGDHEQYF
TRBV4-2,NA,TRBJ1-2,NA,TGTGCCAGCAGCCAAGATCTAGGGGAATATGGCTACACCTTC,CASSQDLGEYGYTF
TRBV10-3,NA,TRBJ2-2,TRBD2,TGTGCCATCAGTGAGTCAGGTGGGAGGGCCAACACCGGGGAGCTGTTTTTT,CAISESGGRANTGELFF
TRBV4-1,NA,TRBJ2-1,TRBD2,TGCGCCAGCAGCCAAGTCCCGGCGGGAGGGCTTGAGCAGTTCTTC,CASSQVPAGGLEQFF
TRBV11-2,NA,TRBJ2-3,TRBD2,TGTGCCAGCAGCTTTCGGGGGGTAGCGGGATTAGATACGCAGTATTTT,CASSFRGVAGLDTQYF
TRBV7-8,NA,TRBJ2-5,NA,TGTGCCAGCAGCTTAGCGGCAGGGAGGAATAAAGAGACCCAGTACTTC,CASSLAAGRNKETQYF
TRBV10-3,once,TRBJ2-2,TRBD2,TGTGCCATCAGTGAGCCAGGGACTAGCGGGAGGTCCCGCGTCACCGGGGAGCTGTTTTTT,CAISEPGTSGRSRVTGELFF
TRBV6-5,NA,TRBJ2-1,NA,TGTGCCAGCAGTTCTAAGCGAGAAGGTTCAAATGAGCAGTTCTTC,CASSSKREGSNEQFF